This is a list of T cell receptor beta chains from one sample in a study of response to subunit inactivated influenza vaccine. TCRdb recomputed calls from the RT-PCR reads with MiXCR, one row per CDR3 protein. The table records about 310,000 distinct CDR3 sequences, roughly 22% of them present only once. Material: PBMCs from blood, obtained approximately 22 months after vaccination. Every receptor here comes from a man between 50 and 75 years old who received an inactivated influenza vaccine. CDR3s include the opening cysteine and the closing phenylalanine or tryptophan. A D gene is named only where the DNA matches it firmly. Clone size is shown for a subset of rows, as once, few, many or a class of expanded clone.

abundance,v_gene,len,d_gene,j_gene,CDR3aa,CDR3nt
NA,TRBV10-3,15,TRBD1,TRBJ2-7,CAISALSGQGHEQYF,TGTGCCATCAGTGCCCTTTCTGGACAGGGCCACGAGCAGTACTTC
NA,TRBV27,16,TRBD1,TRBJ1-6,CASRIQGFSHNSPLHF,TGTGCCAGCAGGATACAGGGGTTTTCGCATAATTCACCCCTCCACTTT
few,TRBV28,16,NA,TRBJ1-2,CASGDGAPGANYGYTF,TGTGCCAGCGGAGACGGGGCCCCAGGAGCTAACTATGGCTACACCTTC
few,TRBV3-1,17,NA,TRBJ2-7,CASSGARDPTNSYEQYF,TGTGCCAGCAGCGGCGCCCGGGACCCAACAAACTCCTACGAGCAGTACTTC
few,TRBV20-1,16,NA,TRBJ1-2,CSARGQRPIGPGGYTF,TGCAGTGCTAGGGGGCAGAGGCCTATTGGACCGGGGGGCTACACCTTC
few,TRBV10-3,16,NA,TRBJ1-2,CAISPGGTSTNYGYTF,TGTGCCATCAGTCCGGGGGGAACTAGCACTAACTATGGCTACACCTTC
NA,TRBV11-2,16,TRBD2,TRBJ2-1,CASSSSGTSGGNEQFF,TGTGCCAGCAGCTCGAGCGGGACTAGCGGGGGTAATGAGCAGTTCTTC
few,TRBV12-3/TRBV12-4,15,TRBD1,TRBJ1-1,CASSPRTGRSTEAFF,TGTGCCAGCAGTCCACGGACAGGGCGGAGCACTGAAGCTTTCTTT
NA,TRBV20-1,14,NA,TRBJ2-5,CSARARAGQETQYF,TGCAGTGCTAGAGCTAGAGCAGGGCAAGAGACCCAGTACTTC
NA,TRBV4-1,18,TRBD1,TRBJ1-1,CASSQGRQGAIRNTEAFF,TGCGCCAGCAGCCAAGGAAGGCAGGGGGCGATTCGGAACACTGAAGCTTTCTTT
NA,TRBV29-1,13,TRBD1,TRBJ2-7,CSVRDRRSYEQYF,TGCAGCGTCCGGGACAGACGCTCCTACGAGCAGTACTTC
NA,TRBV7-6,14,NA,TRBJ2-3,CASSARAGPDTQYF,TGTGCCAGCAGCGCCCGGGCCGGGCCAGATACGCAGTATTTT
few,TRBV6-1,10,NA,TRBJ1-2,CASEFYGYTF,TGTGCCAGCGAGTTCTATGGCTACACCTTC
NA,TRBV12-3/TRBV12-4,13,NA,TRBJ2-7,CASRYTRRGEQYF,TGTGCCAGCAGGTATACTAGGAGGGGCGAGCAGTACTTC
few,TRBV12-3/TRBV12-4,12,NA,TRBJ1-2,CASTTSLYGYTF,TGTGCCAGCACAACTTCTCTCTATGGCTACACCTTC
few,TRBV18,18,NA,TRBJ1-5,CASSPIPGGASSNQPQHF,TGTGCCAGCTCACCAATACCTGGGGGGGCGTCGAGCAATCAGCCCCAGCATTTT
NA,TRBV20-1,16,NA,TRBJ1-5,CSARELQSIGNQPQHF,TGCAGTGCTAGAGAACTACAGTCGATCGGCAATCAGCCCCAGCATTTT
few,TRBV20-1,15,TRBD2,TRBJ2-1,CSARVFSGRLHEQFF,TGCAGTGCTAGAGTCTTCAGCGGGAGGTTGCATGAGCAGTTCTTC
few,TRBV4-2,15,TRBD1,TRBJ2-7,CASSQLPGQIYEQYF,TGTGCCAGCAGCCAACTGCCGGGACAGATCTACGAGCAGTACTTC
NA,TRBV5-1,14,NA,TRBJ2-1,CASSLMGTDNEQFF,TGCGCCAGCAGCTTGATGGGGACGGACAATGAGCAGTTCTTC
NA,TRBV5-1,13,NA,TRBJ2-2,CASSSGSTGELFF,TGCGCCAGCAGCTCCGGATCCACCGGGGAGCTGTTTTTT
NA,TRBV2,13,NA,TRBJ1-5,CASSEESNQPQHF,TGTGCCAGCAGTGAAGAGAGCAATCAGCCCCAGCATTTT
NA,TRBV12-3/TRBV12-4,15,NA,TRBJ2-3,CASSFGGLGTDTQYF,TGTGCCAGCAGTTTCGGGGGTCTGGGCACAGATACGCAGTATTTT
NA,TRBV20-1,14,TRBD2,TRBJ2-7,CSAREAGGPYEQYF,TGCAGTGCTAGAGAAGCGGGGGGGCCGTACGAGCAGTACTTC
NA,TRBV6-7,18,TRBD2,TRBJ2-1,CASSYSFQRGAQHNEQFF,TGTGCCAGCAGTTACAGCTTCCAGCGGGGGGCCCAACACAATGAGCAGTTCTTC
few,TRBV29-1,9,NA,TRBJ1-2,CSVGPSYTF,TGCAGCGTTGGACCGTCCTACACCTTC
NA,TRBV5-1,14,NA,TRBJ2-2,CASSKEVNTGELFF,TGCGCCAGCAGCAAAGAAGTGAACACCGGGGAGCTGTTTTTT
few,TRBV6-1,15,TRBD1,TRBJ2-7,CASSFRDRGTYEQYF,TGTGCCAGCAGCTTCCGGGACAGGGGAACCTACGAGCAGTACTTC
few,TRBV19,14,NA,TRBJ1-5,CASSIDPGDQPQHF,TGTGCCAGTAGTATAGATCCCGGGGATCAGCCCCAGCATTTT
NA,TRBV12-3/TRBV12-4,16,NA,TRBJ2-4,CASSSLRPHAKNIQYF,TGTGCCAGCAGTTCCCTTCGACCCCATGCCAAAAACATTCAGTACTTC
NA,TRBV7-3,15,TRBD1,TRBJ2-7,CASSPHVGDRAEQYF,TGTGCCAGCAGCCCCCATGTCGGGGACAGAGCCGAGCAGTACTTC
few,TRBV15,17,NA,TRBJ1-6,CATSRDLLQGSYSPLHF,TGTGCCACCAGCAGAGATCTTCTCCAGGGTAGTTATTCACCCCTCCACTTT
NA,TRBV29-1,13,TRBD1,TRBJ1-1,CSADRGPGTEAFF,TGCAGCGCCGACAGGGGCCCGGGAACTGAAGCTTTCTTT
NA,TRBV5-1,14,TRBD1,TRBJ2-7,CASSQGQGDYEQYF,TGCGCCAGCAGCCAAGGACAGGGGGACTACGAGCAGTACTTC
NA,TRBV7-2,15,TRBD2,TRBJ2-7,CASSLGGSGGYEQYF,TGTGCCAGCAGCTTAGGAGGTAGCGGGGGTTACGAGCAGTACTTC